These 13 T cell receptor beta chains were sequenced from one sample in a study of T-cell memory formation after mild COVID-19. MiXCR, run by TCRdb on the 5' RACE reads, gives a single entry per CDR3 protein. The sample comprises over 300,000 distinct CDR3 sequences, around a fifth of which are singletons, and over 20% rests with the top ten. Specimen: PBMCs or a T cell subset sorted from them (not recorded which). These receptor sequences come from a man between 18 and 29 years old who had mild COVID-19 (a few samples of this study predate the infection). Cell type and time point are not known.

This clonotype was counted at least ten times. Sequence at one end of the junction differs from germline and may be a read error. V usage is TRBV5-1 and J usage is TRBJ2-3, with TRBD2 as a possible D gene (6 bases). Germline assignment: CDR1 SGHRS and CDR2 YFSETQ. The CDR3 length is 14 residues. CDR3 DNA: TGTGCCAGCAGCGCATCGGGGGGCACAGATACGCAGTATTTT. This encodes CASSASGGTDTQYF.

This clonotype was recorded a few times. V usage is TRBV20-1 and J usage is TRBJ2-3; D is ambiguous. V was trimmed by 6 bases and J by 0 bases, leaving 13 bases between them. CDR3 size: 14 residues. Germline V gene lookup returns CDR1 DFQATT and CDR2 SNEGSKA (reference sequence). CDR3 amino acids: CSARTLGSTDTQYF. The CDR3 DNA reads TGCAGTGCCCGGACCCTAGGTAGCACAGATACGCAGTATTTT.

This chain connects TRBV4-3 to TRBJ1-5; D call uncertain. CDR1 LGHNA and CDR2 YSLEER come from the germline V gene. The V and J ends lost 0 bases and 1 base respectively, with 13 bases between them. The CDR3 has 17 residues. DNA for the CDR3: TGCGCCAGCAGCCAAGACTATCGGGGAGGGAGCAATCAGCCCCAGCATTTT. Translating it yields CASSQDYRGGSNQPQHF.

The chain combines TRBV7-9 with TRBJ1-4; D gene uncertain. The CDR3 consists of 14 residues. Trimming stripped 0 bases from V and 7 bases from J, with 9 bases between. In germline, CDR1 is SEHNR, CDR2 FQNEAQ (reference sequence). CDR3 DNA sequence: TGTGCCAGCAGCTTAGCAGCTTTGTCTGAAAAACTGTTTTTT. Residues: CASSLAALSEKLFF.

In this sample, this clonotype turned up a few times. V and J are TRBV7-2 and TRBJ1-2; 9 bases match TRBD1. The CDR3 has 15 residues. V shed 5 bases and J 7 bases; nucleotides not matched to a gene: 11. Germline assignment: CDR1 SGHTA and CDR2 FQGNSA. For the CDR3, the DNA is TGTGCCAGCAGCCAGAGGGGACAGGGAGGTGCTGGCTACACCTTC. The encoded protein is CASSQRGQGGAGYTF.

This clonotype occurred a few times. The CDR3 DNA follows: TGTGCCAGCAGCCCCAGGGGGCATCGGACTGAAGCTTTCTTT. This translates into CASSPRGHRTEAFF. This chain joins TRBV7-9 and TRBJ1-1, with 8 bases identical to TRBD1. V gave up 5 bases and J gave up 5 bases; unmatched junction bases: 7. This CDR3 has 14 amino acids. Looked up from germline, CDR1 is SEHNR and CDR2 is FQNEAQ (reference sequence).

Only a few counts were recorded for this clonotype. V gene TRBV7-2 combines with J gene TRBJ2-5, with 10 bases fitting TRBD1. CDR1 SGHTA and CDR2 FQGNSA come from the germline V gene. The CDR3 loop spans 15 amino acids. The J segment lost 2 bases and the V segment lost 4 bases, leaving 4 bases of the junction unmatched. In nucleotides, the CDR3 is TGTGCCAGCAGCTACGGACAGGGGGGACAAGAGACCCAGTACTTC. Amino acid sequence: CASSYGQGGQETQYF. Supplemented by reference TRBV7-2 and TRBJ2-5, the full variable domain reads GAGVSQSPSNKVTEKGKDVELRCDPISGHTALYWYRQSLGQGLEFLIYFQGNSAPDKSGLPSDRFSAERTGGSVSTLTIQRTQQEDSAVYLCASSYGQGGQETQYFGPGTRLLVL.

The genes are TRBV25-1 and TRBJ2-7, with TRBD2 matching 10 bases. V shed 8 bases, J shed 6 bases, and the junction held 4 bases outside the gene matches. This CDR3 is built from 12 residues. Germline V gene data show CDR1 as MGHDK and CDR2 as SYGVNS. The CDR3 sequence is CASLAGVGEQYF. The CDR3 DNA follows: TGTGCCAGCCTAGCGGGAGTGGGCGAGCAGTACTTC.

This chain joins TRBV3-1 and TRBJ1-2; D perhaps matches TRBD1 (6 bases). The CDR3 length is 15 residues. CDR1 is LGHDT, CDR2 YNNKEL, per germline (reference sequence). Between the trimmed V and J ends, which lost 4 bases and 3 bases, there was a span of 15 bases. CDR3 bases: TGTGCCAGCAGCCGCGACCCACAGGGTTACTATGGCTACACCTTC. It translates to CASSRDPQGYYGYTF.

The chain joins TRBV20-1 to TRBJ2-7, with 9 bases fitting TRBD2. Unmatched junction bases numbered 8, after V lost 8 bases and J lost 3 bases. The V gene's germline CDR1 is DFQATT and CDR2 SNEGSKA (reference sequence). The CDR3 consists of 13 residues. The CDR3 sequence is CSYPRRGGYEQYF. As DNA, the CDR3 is TGCAGTTACCCTAGGCGGGGGGGCTACGAGCAGTACTTC.

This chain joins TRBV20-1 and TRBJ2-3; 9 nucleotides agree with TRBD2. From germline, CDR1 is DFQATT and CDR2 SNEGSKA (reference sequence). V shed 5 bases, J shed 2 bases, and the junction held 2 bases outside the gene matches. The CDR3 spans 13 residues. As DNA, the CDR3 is TGCAGTGCTCAGCGGGGGGCCACAGATACGCAGTATTTT. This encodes CSAQRGATDTQYF.

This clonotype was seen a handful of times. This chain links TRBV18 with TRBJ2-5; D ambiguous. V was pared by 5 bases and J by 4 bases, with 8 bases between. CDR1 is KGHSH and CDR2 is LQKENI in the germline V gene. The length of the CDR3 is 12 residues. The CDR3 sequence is CASSSTIETQYF. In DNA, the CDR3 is TGTGCCAGCTCATCTACTATAGAGACCCAGTACTTC.

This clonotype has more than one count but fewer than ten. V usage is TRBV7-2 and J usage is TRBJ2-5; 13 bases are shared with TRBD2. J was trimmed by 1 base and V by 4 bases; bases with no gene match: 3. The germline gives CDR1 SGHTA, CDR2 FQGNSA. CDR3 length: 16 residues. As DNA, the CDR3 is TGTGCCAGCAGCTCTGGACTAGCGGGGGCCCAAGAGACCCAGTACTTC. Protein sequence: CASSSGLAGAQETQYF. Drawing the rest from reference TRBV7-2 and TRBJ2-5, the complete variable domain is GAGVSQSPSNKVTEKGKDVELRCDPISGHTALYWYRQSLGQGLEFLIYFQGNSAPDKSGLPSDRFSAERTGGSVSTLTIQRTQQEDSAVYLCASSSGLAGAQETQYFGPGTRLLVL.